The 15 T cell receptor beta chains presented below share a single source sample, sequenced in a study of shared clonotypes between healthy human individuals. TCRdb's copy holds only in-frame clones and misses some; the assay was immunoSEQ multiplex PCR. This sample has a few million clones, with 85% to 95% found just once. Sequencing was carried out using naive CD4+ T cells from PBMCs. Described subset: CD45RA+ positively selected. The receptors originated from a man between 18 and 29 years old in good health. Some clones in this sample may be carry-over from other donors' samples.

The chain has TRBV6-5 and TRBJ1-2; no clear D gene. V lost 6 bases and J lost 4, with 18 bases in between. The CDR3 runs 15 residues. Germline CDR1 MNHEY, CDR2 SVGAGI. The CDR3 sequence: CASSLQPPGAYGYTF. In DNA, the CDR3 is TGTGCCAGCAGCCTCCAGCCTCCGGGCGCCTATGGCTACACCTTC.

J is TRBJ1-3 and V is TRBV5-6; 7 bases are a match to TRBD1. The CDR3 extends over 16 amino acids. J lost 1 base, V lost 1 base, and 5 bases had no gene match. Germline V gene sequence: CDR1 SGHDT, CDR2 YYEEEE. The CDR3 is CASSLWAGGSGNTIYF. CDR3 DNA: TGTGCCAGCAGCTTGTGGGCAGGGGGGTCTGGAAACACCATATATTTT.

This rearrangement joins TRBV29-1 to TRBJ2-1; 8 nucleotides agree with TRBD2. In germline, CDR1 is SQVTM, CDR2 ANQGSEA. The CDR3 contains 16 residues. The V and J ends lost 4 bases and 5 bases, in that order; junction bases with no gene match: 13. CDR3 sequence (DNA): TGCAGCGTTGGGTCACGAGGACTAGCAGTAAACAATGAGCAGTTCTTC. Translation: CSVGSRGLAVNNEQFF.

The chain couples TRBV5-4 to TRBJ2-5; TRBD2 aligns across 9 bases. The germline CDR1 and CDR2 sequences are SGHNT and YYREEE (reference sequence). CDR3 size: 15 residues. V trimming: 4 bases; J trimming: 9 bases; junction bases outside the gene matches: 13. The CDR3 loop reads CASSPRGTSFEAQYF. DNA for the CDR3: TGTGCCAGCAGCCCCAGGGGGACTAGCTTTGAGGCCCAGTACTTC.

This clone was counted only a few times. The V and J genes are TRBV19 and TRBJ1-5, with D hard to call. This CDR3 region has 13 residues. CDR1 is LNHDA, CDR2 SQIVND, per germline (reference sequence). Deletions cut 6 bases from V and 3 bases from J, with 9 bases between. As DNA, the CDR3 is TGTGCCAGTAGGCAGACCGACAATCAGCCCCAGCATTTT. This gives the protein CASRQTDNQPQHF.

This clone came up once. This chain links TRBV10-3 with TRBJ2-1; D may be TRBD2 (5 bases). CDR3 size: 14 residues. V dropped 2 bases and J dropped 5 bases, with 10 bases sitting between them. CDR1 is ENHRY and CDR2 is SYGVKD in the germline V gene. The CDR3 DNA reads TGTGCCATCAGTGAGAGAGGGTGGGACAATGAGCAGTTCTTC. It is translated as CAISERGWDNEQFF.

The chain joins TRBV9 to TRBJ2-1; 9 bases align to TRBD2. This CDR3 spans 15 amino acids. Per the germline V gene, CDR1 is SGDLS and CDR2 is YYNGEE. The V segment lost 0 bases and the J segment 2 bases; nucleotides outside the gene matches: 0. CDR3 loop: CASSVGTSAYNEQFF. The CDR3 DNA follows: TGTGCCAGCAGCGTAGGGACTAGCGCCTACAATGAGCAGTTCTTC.

J is TRBJ2-5 and V is TRBV7-2; TRBD2 might be the D (5 bases). The CDR3 runs 14 residues. V was shortened by 1 base and J by 7 bases, with 13 bases between the two germline ends. Looked up from germline, CDR1 is SGHTA and CDR2 is FQGNSA. CDR3 bases: TGTGCCAGCAGCTTAGTCCGGGGAGAAGGGACCCAGTACTTC. This codes for CASSLVRGEGTQYF.

The chain is built from TRBV2 and TRBJ2-1; 11 nucleotides agree with TRBD2. This CDR3 spans 19 amino acids. Germline trimming cut 6 bases from V and 0 bases from J; bases unmatched to any gene: 13. Germline V lookup: CDR1 SNHLY, CDR2 FYNNEI. CDR3 residues: CASSLGTSGGGSSYNEQFF. The DNA of the CDR3 is TGTGCCAGCAGCCTCGGGACTAGCGGAGGGGGAAGCTCCTACAATGAGCAGTTCTTC.

This clone has just one count. This sequence joins TRBV6-6 and TRBJ2-1, with a possible D match to TRBD2 (6 bases). Germline CDR1 is MNHNY and CDR2 is SVGAGI (reference sequence). V lost 6 bases and J lost 9, with 15 bases in between. This CDR3 spans 13 amino acids. CDR3 nucleotides: TGTGCCAGCAGGCCCTTCCTCGGGGGTGAGCAGTTCTTC. It translates to CASRPFLGGEQFF.

In its sample, this clone was seen once. For the CDR3, the DNA is TGTGCCAGCAGCCCCGTCGGGTCGCGGGGTGAGCAGTTCTTC. It translates to CASSPVGSRGEQFF. The chain couples TRBV7-3 to TRBJ2-1; D is perhaps TRBD2 (6 bases). The V end was cut by 5 bases, the J end by 9 bases, with 17 bases between. Germline assignment: CDR1 SGHTA and CDR2 FQGTGA. The CDR3 length is 14 residues.

This rearrangement joins TRBV5-6 to TRBJ2-7; D uncertain. Trimming shortened V by 5 bases and J by 6 bases, and 12 bases separated the two germline ends. The CDR3 sequence is 12 residues long. CDR1 and CDR2 from the germline V gene are SGHDT and YYEEEE. CDR3 sequence reads: CASSTGPSEQYF. Written as DNA, the CDR3 is TGTGCCAGCAGTACGGGCCCATCCGAGCAGTACTTC.

Regarding this clone: Other DNA variants within this sample encode the same CDR3. The rearrangement uses TRBV9 and TRBJ2-5; no clear D. The CDR3 sequence is 13 residues long. Germline-derived CDR1 and CDR2 are SGDLS and YYNGEE. Trimming took 1 base from V and 5 from J, leaving 9 bases between them. The DNA of the CDR3 is TGTGCCAGCAGCGTATCAGGTCGGGAGACCCAGTACTTC. Amino acid sequence: CASSVSGRETQYF.

This clone was found once. The J gene is TRBJ1-6, the V gene TRBV4-1, with D unclear. The V gene's germline CDR1 is MGHRA and CDR2 YSYEKL. Trimming pared 0 bases from V and 0 bases from J, leaving 21 bases between. This CDR3 spans 21 amino acids. The CDR3 region is CASSQESIGGSSTSYNSPLHF. The CDR3 DNA sequence: TGCGCCAGCAGCCAAGAAAGTATAGGCGGCAGTTCTACCTCCTATAATTCACCCCTCCACTTT.

A remark on this clone: This specimen includes other DNA sequences encoding the same CDR3. The chain links TRBV5-1 to TRBJ2-7; D is uncertain. V dropped 0 bases and J dropped 0 bases, with 10 bases sitting between them. CDR1 is SGHRS, CDR2 YFSETQ, per germline. The CDR3 is 15 amino acids. The CDR3: CASSLGGTSSYEQYF. The DNA of the CDR3 is TGCGCCAGCAGCTTGGGGGGAACTTCCTCCTACGAGCAGTACTTC.